These 20 T cell receptor beta chains were sequenced from one sample in a study of shared clonotypes between healthy human individuals. Data came from immunoSEQ multiplex PCR; TCRdb stores just in-frame clones and leaves some out. Of roughly 1,500,000 clones in the sample, 97% to 99% are singletons; the top ten hold approximately 0.38%. Input material: naive CD4+ T cells sorted from blood. Subset of the sample: CD45RA+ positively selected. The source of these receptors is a man aged 30 to 39 in good health.

The rearrangement links TRBV7-2 to TRBJ2-5; D remains unclear. CDR3 length: 11 amino acids. Looked up from germline, CDR1 is SGHTA and CDR2 is FQGNSA. The V end lost 5 bases, the J end lost 4 bases, and 5 bases lay between the germline ends. The CDR3 spells CASSVAETQYF. Written as DNA, the CDR3 is TGTGCCAGCAGCGTTGCAGAGACCCAGTACTTC.

The chain employs TRBV5-1 and TRBJ2-2, with TRBD2 identical over 11 bases. The germline CDR1 and CDR2 sequences are SGHRS and YFSETQ. V shed 6 bases, J shed 4 bases, and the junction held 8 bases outside the gene matches. The CDR3 consists of 16 residues. The CDR3 protein is CASTRLAGPSTGELFF. The CDR3 region has the DNA TGCGCCAGCACCCGACTAGCGGGACCTTCCACCGGGGAGCTGTTTTTT.

The chain employs TRBV7-9 and TRBJ2-7; either TRBD1 or TRBD2 may supply D (5 bases each). Trimming left V 8 bases short and J 6 bases short, with 17 bases between. The CDR3 covers 13 residues. Germline CDR1 SEHNR, CDR2 FQNEAQ (reference sequence). The CDR3 sequence is CASPCGGRSEQYF. DNA for the CDR3: TGTGCCAGCCCCTGTGGGGGTCGGAGCGAGCAGTACTTC.

V is TRBV10-2 and J is TRBJ2-7, with D hard to call. This CDR3 contains 15 residues. Germline-derived CDR1 and CDR2 are WSHSY and SAAADI. Trimming took 6 bases from V and 5 from J, leaving 20 bases between them. The CDR3 DNA sequence: TGCGCCAGCAGATTCCAATACCGCCATTTAAACGAGCAGTACTTC. This translates into CASRFQYRHLNEQYF.

This chain links TRBV7-9 with TRBJ2-2; D is unresolved. V gave up 1 base and J gave up 2 bases, with 8 bases separating them. CDR1 is SEHNR and CDR2 is FQNEAQ in the germline V gene (reference sequence). The CDR3 is made up of 15 amino acids. CDR3 nucleotide sequence: TGTGCCAGCAGCTTAGGTGGGCCAAACACCGGGGAGCTGTTTTTT. It specifies CASSLGGPNTGELFF.

Comment on this clone: This same CDR3 is encoded by further DNA sequences in the sample. V usage is TRBV18 and J usage is TRBJ1-4; D remains ambiguous. Germline V gene lookup returns CDR1 KGHSH and CDR2 LQKENI. Trimming cost V 6 bases and J 0 bases, with 11 bases left between them. The CDR3 is 15 amino acids. CDR3 residues: CASSPRPATNEKLFF. The DNA of the CDR3 is TGTGCCAGCTCCCCTCGACCTGCAACTAATGAAAAACTGTTTTTT.

The chain recombines TRBV28 with TRBJ1-2, with TRBD1 identical over 9 bases. Germline V CDR1 and CDR2: MDHEN, SYDVKM. J lost 4 bases, V lost 4 bases, and 10 bases had no gene match. This CDR3 is 16 amino acids long. Written as DNA, the CDR3 is TGTGCCAGCAGTTCCCCGTCCGGGACAGGGTTCTATGGCTACACCTTC. Its protein is CASSSPSGTGFYGYTF.

The chain couples TRBV7-8 to TRBJ1-1, with D possibly being TRBD1 (5 bases). The germline CDR1 and CDR2 sequences are SGHVS and FQNEAQ. The ends were cut back, 3 bases at V and 11 bases at J, with 13 bases in the middle. This CDR3 spans 12 amino acids. The CDR3: CASSFQGAMAFF. The CDR3 region has the DNA TGTGCCAGCAGCTTCCAGGGCGCGATGGCTTTCTTT.

The chain links TRBV29-1 to TRBJ1-5; perhaps TRBD1 as D (5 bases). The V gene lost 5 bases and the J gene lost 7 bases, with 15 bases spanning the gap. Germline V gene sequence: CDR1 SQVTM, CDR2 ANQGSEA. The CDR3 contains 13 residues. CDR3 sequence reads: CSVTGSRGQPQHF. CDR3 bases: TGCAGCGTTACAGGTAGCCGGGGGCAGCCCCAGCATTTT. Based on the CDR3 plus reference TRBV29-1 and TRBJ1-5, the full variable domain is SAVISQKPSRDICQRGTSLTIQCQVDSQVTMMFWYRQQPGQSLTLIATANQGSEATYESGFVIDKFPISRPNLTFSTLTVSNMSPEDSSIYLCSVTGSRGQPQHFGDGTRLSIL.

The chain employs TRBV27 and TRBJ2-7; 8 nucleotides line up with TRBD1. The V segment lost 6 bases and the J segment 2 bases; nucleotides outside the gene matches: 6. The V gene's germline CDR1 is MNHEY and CDR2 SMNVEV (reference sequence). The CDR3 is made up of 14 amino acids. The CDR3 loop is CASRRWTGTYEQYF. The DNA of the CDR3 is TGTGCCAGCAGGCGCTGGACAGGGACCTACGAGCAGTACTTC.

This chain's CDR3 is CASSLHPIRDTEAFF. CDR3 in DNA: TGTGCCAGCAGTTTACACCCTATCCGTGACACTGAAGCTTTCTTT. This chain joins TRBV28 and TRBJ1-1; D is ambiguous. This CDR3 region has 15 residues. Germline values: CDR1 MDHEN, CDR2 SYDVKM. V gave up 2 bases and J gave up 3 bases, with 13 bases separating them.

The V call is TRBV5-8, the J call TRBJ2-7, with 8 bases matching TRBD2. The length of the CDR3 is 14 residues. The V gene end was trimmed by 2 bases and the J gene end by 1 base; junction bases not matched to a gene: 2. Germline values: CDR1 SGHTS, CDR2 YDEGEE. The CDR3 region is CASSLLADSYEQYF. The DNA for the CDR3 is TGTGCCAGCAGCTTACTAGCGGATTCCTACGAGCAGTACTTC.

The rearrangement uses TRBV5-1 and TRBJ1-4, with a tentative D call TRBD1 (6 bases). Germline V gives CDR1 SGHRS, CDR2 YFSETQ. Trimming removed 4 bases from V and 14 bases from J, with 15 bases in between. The CDR3 covers 12 residues. CDR3 in amino acids: CASSPSGTYLFF. CDR3 coding DNA: TGCGCCAGCAGCCCCTCCGGGACATATCTGTTTTTT.

The chain recombines TRBV19 with TRBJ2-1, with TRBD2 identical over 8 bases. Trimming removed 7 bases from V and 0 bases from J; junction bases left unmatched: 14. The CDR3 sequence is 18 residues long. Germline values: CDR1 LNHDA, CDR2 SQIVND (reference sequence). The CDR3 here is CASTASGSFLGSYNEQFF. The CDR3 DNA is TGTGCCAGTACCGCCAGCGGGAGCTTCCTCGGCTCCTACAATGAGCAGTTCTTC.

The chain carries TRBV2 and TRBJ2-1, with TRBD2 matching over 11 bases. CDR3 length: 15 amino acids. V shed 6 bases, J shed 6 bases, and the junction held 7 bases outside the gene matches. Germline CDR1 and CDR2: SNHLY and FYNNEI. CDR3: CASRDSGRASNEQFF. CDR3 DNA: TGTGCCAGCAGGGATAGCGGGAGGGCCTCCAATGAGCAGTTCTTC.

A note on this clone: A junction end diverges from the germline sequence, so it may reflect a read error. At the DNA level, this CDR3 is encoded by other sequences in the same sample as well. The genes are TRBV7-7 and TRBJ2-5; no clear D. In germline, CDR1 is SSHAT, CDR2 FNYEAQ (reference sequence). This CDR3 is 13 amino acids long. The CDR3 spells CASSLAQQETQYF. The CDR3, as DNA: TGTGCTAGCAGCTTAGCACAGCAAGAGACCCAGTACTTC.

The V call is TRBV27, the J call TRBJ2-1; tentatively, D is TRBD2 (5 bases). Germline loops: CDR1 MNHEY, CDR2 SMNVEV (reference sequence). This CDR3 spans 15 amino acids. V gave up 6 bases and J gave up 0 bases, with 12 bases separating them. CDR3: CASRMSGNSYNEQFF. The CDR3 DNA is TGTGCCAGCAGGATGTCGGGGAACTCCTACAATGAGCAGTTCTTC.

This chain connects TRBV19 to TRBJ2-3; D not resolved. Germline V gives CDR1 LNHDA, CDR2 SQIVND (reference sequence). The CDR3 extends over 15 amino acids. With 5 bases removed from V and 5 bases from J, the gap between germline ends came to 17 bases. CDR3: CASSQGPAPLDTQYF. The CDR3 bases are TGTGCCAGTAGTCAAGGGCCAGCGCCTTTAGATACGCAGTATTTT.

The chain links TRBV4-3 to TRBJ2-7; the D is unclear. CDR1 is LGHNA, CDR2 YSLEER, per germline. V dropped 3 bases and J dropped 6 bases, with 6 bases sitting between them. The CDR3 spans 11 residues. CDR3 bases: TGCGCCAGCAGCCACCACGGCGAGCAGTACTTC. Residues: CASSHHGEQYF.

The rearrangement links TRBV7-8 to TRBJ1-1, with D tentatively TRBD1 (6 bases). Looked up from germline, CDR1 is SGHVS and CDR2 is FQNEAQ. This CDR3 has 15 residues. The V end was cut by 5 bases, the J end by 0 bases, with 13 bases between. The CDR3 DNA follows: TGTGCCAGCAGCCGCTCTAGGACAGTGAACACTGAAGCTTTCTTT. Its protein product is CASSRSRTVNTEAFF.